The 8 T cell receptor beta chains presented below share a single source sample, sequenced in a study of T cell repertoires in aging, cancer and after chemotherapy. A mixed TRB-A/B primer pool amplified rearranged TRB by multiplex touch-down PCR. TCRdb ran MiXCR on the multiplex PCR reads and lists one entry per CDR3 protein. The data hold over a thousand distinct CDR3 sequences, with 25% to 30% observed a single time. Peripheral blood genomic DNA, not sorted cells or RNA, was the template. The sequencing sample was made of blood. The receptors originated from a human donor with a solid tumor.

The CDR3 spells CASSSPGQLPNPQYF. DNA for the CDR3: TGTGCCAGCAGTTCACCGGGACAGCTTCCAAATCCGCAGTATTTT. The V call is TRBV27, the J call TRBJ2-3; TRBD1 agrees at 7 bases. This CDR3 contains 15 residues. Germline assignment: CDR1 MNHEY and CDR2 SMNVEV (reference sequence). The V segment lost 4 bases and the J segment 10 bases; nucleotides outside the gene matches: 14.

The genes are TRBV27 and TRBJ2-7; perhaps TRBD1 as D (6 bases). The CDR3 extends over 13 amino acids. The germline V gene has CDR1 MNHEY and CDR2 SMNVEV (reference sequence). V shed 4 bases and J shed 2 bases, with 9 bases lying between them. CDR3 sequence (DNA): TGTGCCAGCAGTTCCTACAGGGCCTACGAGCAGTACTTC. It specifies CASSSYRAYEQYF.

This clonotype was observed a handful of times. The chain recombines TRBV19 with TRBJ2-2; weak D call: TRBD2 (6 bases). The CDR3 loop spans 15 amino acids. Trimming pared 3 bases from V and 2 bases from J, leaving 10 bases between. Germline CDR1 reads LNHDA; CDR2 reads SQIVND (reference sequence). CDR3 in DNA: TGTGCCAGTAGTATCAACGGGGGAAACACCGGGGAGCTGTTTTTT. Protein product: CASSINGGNTGELFF. Based on the CDR3 plus reference TRBV19 and TRBJ2-2, the full variable domain is DGGITQSPKYLFRKEGQNVTLSCEQNLNHDAMYWYRQDPGQGLRLIYYSQIVNDFQKGDIAEGYSVSREKKESFPLTVTSAQKNPTAFYLCASSINGGNTGELFFGEGSRLTVL.

The V gene is TRBV5-6, the J gene TRBJ2-2; TRBD2 is a possible D gene (5 bases). Between the trimmed V and J ends, which lost 4 bases and 1 base, there was a span of 14 bases. Germline V gives CDR1 SGHDT, CDR2 YYEEEE. The CDR3 extends over 16 amino acids. The CDR3 is CASSPTRPLNTGELFF. Here the CDR3 DNA reads TGTGCCAGCAGCCCTACTAGACCTCTGAACACCGGGGAGCTGTTTTTT.

The table lists this clonotype with a few counts. The V and J genes are TRBV6-1 and TRBJ2-7, with 8 positions matching TRBD1. This CDR3 is 16 amino acids long. CDR1 and CDR2 from the germline V gene are MNHNS and SASEGT. V trimming: 1 base; J trimming: 2 bases; junction bases outside the gene matches: 7. DNA for the CDR3: TGTGCCAGCAGTGAAGGGGCAGGGGGCCACACCTACGAGCAGTACTTC. It translates to CASSEGAGGHTYEQYF.

This clonotype is termed large. The chain joins TRBV6-5 to TRBJ2-1, with 12 bases identical to TRBD2. The CDR3 length is 15 residues. Germline values: CDR1 MNHEY, CDR2 SVGAGI. Losses at the gene ends were 5 bases for V and 10 bases for J; bases not matched to a gene: 9. The CDR3 loop is CASSRTSGKFDEQFF. The DNA for the CDR3 is TGTGCCAGCAGTCGGACTAGCGGGAAGTTCGACGAGCAGTTCTTC.

This clonotype is labeled as large. The V call is TRBV5-5, the J call TRBJ2-7; weak D call: TRBD2 (6 bases). V shed 2 bases and J shed 1 base, with 13 bases lying between them. The CDR3 is made up of 15 amino acids. CDR1 is SGHKS and CDR2 is YYEKEE in the germline V gene (reference sequence). Written as DNA, the CDR3 is TGTGCCAGCAGCTTAGATAGCGGCTTATCCTACGAGCAGTACTTC. Its translation: CASSLDSGLSYEQYF.

This chain connects TRBV12-3 or TRBV12-4 to TRBJ1-2, with 12 positions matching TRBD1. V shed 7 bases, J shed 2 bases, and the junction held 8 bases outside the gene matches. The CDR3 has 16 residues. The CDR3 nucleotides read TGTGCCAGCAACCTCTCTGGGACAGGGGGCAACTATGGCTACACCTTC. Translation: CASNLSGTGGNYGYTF.